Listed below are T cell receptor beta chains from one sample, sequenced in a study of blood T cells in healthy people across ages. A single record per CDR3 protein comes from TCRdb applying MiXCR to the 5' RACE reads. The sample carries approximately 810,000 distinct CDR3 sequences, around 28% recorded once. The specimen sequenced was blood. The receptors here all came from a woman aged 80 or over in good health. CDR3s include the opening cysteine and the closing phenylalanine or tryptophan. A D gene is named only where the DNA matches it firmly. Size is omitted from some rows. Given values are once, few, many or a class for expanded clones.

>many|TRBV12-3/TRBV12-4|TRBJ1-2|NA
TGTGCCAGCAGTCTGAGGACTGGGGGAAACTATGGCTACACCTTC
CASSLRTGGNYGYTF
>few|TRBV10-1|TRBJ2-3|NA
TGCGCCAGCAGTGAGTCGGGGGCAGGGGAAGATACGCAGTATTTT
CASSESGAGEDTQYF
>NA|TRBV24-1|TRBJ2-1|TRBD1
TGTGCCACCAGTGATCCCTCCGGGACAGGGTTTATGAATGGGCAGTTCTTC
CATSDPSGTGFMNGQFF
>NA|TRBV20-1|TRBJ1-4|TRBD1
TGCAGTGCAAGAGATCAAGGGGGCAGGGATGAAAAACTGTTTTTT
CSARDQGGRDEKLFF
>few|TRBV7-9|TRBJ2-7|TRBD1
TGTGCCAGCAGCGAGGGACAGGTCGGGACCCGGTACTTC
CASSEGQVGTRYF
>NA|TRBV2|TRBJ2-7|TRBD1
TGTGCCAGCAGCGTAGTCAGGGGGATTGACGAGCAGTACTTC
CASSVVRGIDEQYF
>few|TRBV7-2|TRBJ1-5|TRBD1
TGTGCCAGCAGCTTAGGAACGGGACAGCGAGGTCAGCCCCAGCATTTT
CASSLGTGQRGQPQHF
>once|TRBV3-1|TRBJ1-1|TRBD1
TGTGCCAGCAGCCAAGATCGTCTGGGACAGGGGAAACGCGCTGAAGCTTTCTTT
CASSQDRLGQGKRAEAFF
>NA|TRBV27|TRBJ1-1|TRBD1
TGTGCCAGCAGTTTATTGGGACAGGGAGACGCTTTAGACACTGAAGCTTTCTTT
CASSLLGQGDALDTEAFF
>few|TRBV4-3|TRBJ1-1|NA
TGCGCCAGCAGCCTAGGGGCGGGAGGAGTCACTGAAGCTTTCTTT
CASSLGAGGVTEAFF
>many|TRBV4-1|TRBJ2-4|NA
TGCGCCAGCAGCCAAGATATCCCAAACATTCAGTACTTC
CASSQDIPNIQYF
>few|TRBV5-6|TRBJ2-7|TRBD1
TGTGCCAGCAGCTTCGGGACAGGCCTACCCTCCTACGAGCAGTACTTC
CASSFGTGLPSYEQYF
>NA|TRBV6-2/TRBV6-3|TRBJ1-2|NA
TGTGCCGGCAGTTACAACTATGGCAGTGCGGCGTCTAACACCTTC
CAGSYNYGSAASNTF
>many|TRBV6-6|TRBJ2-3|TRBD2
TGTGCCAGCAGCTATGGGAGGGGCCGTAGCACAGATACGCAGTATTTT
CASSYGRGRSTDTQYF
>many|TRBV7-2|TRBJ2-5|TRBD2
TGTGCCAGCAGCTTGGGACTAGGAACGGAGACCCAGTACTTC
CASSLGLGTETQYF
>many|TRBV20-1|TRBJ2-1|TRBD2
TGCAGTGCTAGCGGGGGGGCTAAAAATGAGCAGTTCTTC
CSASGGAKNEQFF
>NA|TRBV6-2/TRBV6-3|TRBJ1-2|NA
TGTGCCAGCAGTTACGCGGGCGGCGGCTATGGCTACACCTTC
CASSYAGGGYGYTF
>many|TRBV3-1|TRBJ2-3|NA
TGTGCCAGCAGCCAGTGGGGGACAGATACGCAGTATTTT
CASSQWGTDTQYF
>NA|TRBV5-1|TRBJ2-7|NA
TGCGCCAGCAGCTTGGCCTCGGGAGCTAGCTCCTACGAGCAGTACTTC
CASSLASGASSYEQYF
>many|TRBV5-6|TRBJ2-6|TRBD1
TGTGCCAGCAGCTTGCAGGGGGCGTTCTTATCTGGGGCCAACGTCCTGACTTTC
CASSLQGAFLSGANVLTF
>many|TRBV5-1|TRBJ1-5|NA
TGCGCCAGCAGTCCGGTGGCAGGGGATCAGCCCCAGCATTTT
CASSPVAGDQPQHF
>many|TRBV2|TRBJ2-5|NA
TGTGCCAGCACCCGGGACTTCCAAGAGACCCAGTACTTC
CASTRDFQETQYF
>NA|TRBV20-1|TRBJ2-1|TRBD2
TGCAGTGCCTACCCTAGCGGGAGGAAGGAGCAGTTCTTC
CSAYPSGRKEQFF
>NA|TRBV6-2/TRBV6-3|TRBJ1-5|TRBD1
TGTGCCAGCAGCGCGGGACAGGGGCCTTATCAGCCCCAGCATTTT
CASSAGQGPYQPQHF
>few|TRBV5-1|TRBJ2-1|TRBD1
TGCGCCAGCAGTTTTACGACGGACAGGGCCCTTGGGGAGCAGTTCTTC
CASSFTTDRALGEQFF
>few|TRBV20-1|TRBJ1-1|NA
TGCAGTGCTAGAGGGGGTCGGGGTAGGAACACTGAAGCTTTCTTT
CSARGGRGRNTEAFF
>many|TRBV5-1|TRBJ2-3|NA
TGCGCCAGCAGCTCAGTCCCCACAGATACGCAGTATTTT
CASSSVPTDTQYF
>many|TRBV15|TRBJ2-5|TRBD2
TGTGCCACCAGCAGCGAGGGACTAGCGGGGGGGCAAGAGACCCAGTACTTC
CATSSEGLAGGQETQYF
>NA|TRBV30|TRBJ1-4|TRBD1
TGTGCCTACGACAGGGGGCTTAATGAAAAACTGTTTTTT
CAYDRGLNEKLFF